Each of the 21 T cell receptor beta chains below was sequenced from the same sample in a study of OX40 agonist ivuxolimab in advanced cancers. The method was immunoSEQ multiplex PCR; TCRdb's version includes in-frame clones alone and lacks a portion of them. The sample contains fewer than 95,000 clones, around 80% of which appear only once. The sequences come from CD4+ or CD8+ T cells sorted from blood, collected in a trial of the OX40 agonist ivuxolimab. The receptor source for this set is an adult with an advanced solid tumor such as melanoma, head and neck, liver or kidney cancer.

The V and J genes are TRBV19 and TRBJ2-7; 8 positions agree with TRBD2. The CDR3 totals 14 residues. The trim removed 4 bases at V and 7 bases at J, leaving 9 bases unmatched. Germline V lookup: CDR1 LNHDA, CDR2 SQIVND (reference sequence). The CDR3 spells CASSTTGGPGEQYF. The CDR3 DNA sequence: TGTGCCAGTAGTACGACGGGAGGGCCGGGGGAGCAGTACTTC.

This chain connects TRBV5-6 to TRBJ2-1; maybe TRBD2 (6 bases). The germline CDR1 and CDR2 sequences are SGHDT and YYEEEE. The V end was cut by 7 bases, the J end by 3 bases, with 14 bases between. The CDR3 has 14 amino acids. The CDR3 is CASLPGDNYNEQFF. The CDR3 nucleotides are TGTGCCAGCCTCCCGGGGGATAACTACAATGAGCAGTTCTTC.

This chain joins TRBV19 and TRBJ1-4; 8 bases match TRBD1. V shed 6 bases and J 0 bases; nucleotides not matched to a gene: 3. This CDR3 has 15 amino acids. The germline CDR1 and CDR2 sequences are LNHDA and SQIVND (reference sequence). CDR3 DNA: TGTGCCAGTAGGCGGACAGGGTCAACTAATGAAAAACTGTTTTTT. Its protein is CASRRTGSTNEKLFF.

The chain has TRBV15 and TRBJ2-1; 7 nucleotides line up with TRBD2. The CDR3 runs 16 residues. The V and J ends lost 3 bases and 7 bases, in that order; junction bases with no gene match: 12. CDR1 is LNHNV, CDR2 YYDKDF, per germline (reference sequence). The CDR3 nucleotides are TGTGCCACCAGCAGGGGAGGGACTTCCTCGGGGAATGAGCAGTTCTTC. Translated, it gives CATSRGGTSSGNEQFF.

In nucleotides, the CDR3 is TGTGCCAGCAGCTTAACTGGTGCCGACGGCGGCTACACCTTC. Protein: CASSLTGADGGYTF. The V and J genes are TRBV7-3 and TRBJ1-2; D gene uncertain. CDR3 length: 14 amino acids. The V and J ends lost 0 bases and 8 bases respectively, with 13 bases between them. Germline loops: CDR1 SGHTA, CDR2 FQGTGA. Combining the CDR3 with reference TRBV7-3 and TRBJ1-2 gives the whole variable domain GAGVSQTPSNKVTEKGKYVELRCDPISGHTALYWYRQSLGQGPEFLIYFQGTGAADDSGLPNDRFFAVRPEGSVSTLKIQRTERGDSAVYLCASSLTGADGGYTFGSGTRLTVV.

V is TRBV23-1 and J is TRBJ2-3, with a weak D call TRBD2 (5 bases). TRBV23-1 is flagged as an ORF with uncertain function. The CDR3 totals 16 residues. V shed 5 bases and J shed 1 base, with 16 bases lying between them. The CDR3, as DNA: TGCGCCAGCAGTATGGGGAAAAACGGGGGCACAGATACGCAGTATTTT. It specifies CASSMGKNGGTDTQYF.

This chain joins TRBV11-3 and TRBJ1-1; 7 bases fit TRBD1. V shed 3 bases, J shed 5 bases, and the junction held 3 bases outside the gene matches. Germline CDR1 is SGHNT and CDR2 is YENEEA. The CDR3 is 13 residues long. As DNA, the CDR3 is TGTGCCAGCAGCTTCCAGGGGGGGACTGAAGCTTTCTTT. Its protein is CASSFQGGTEAFF.

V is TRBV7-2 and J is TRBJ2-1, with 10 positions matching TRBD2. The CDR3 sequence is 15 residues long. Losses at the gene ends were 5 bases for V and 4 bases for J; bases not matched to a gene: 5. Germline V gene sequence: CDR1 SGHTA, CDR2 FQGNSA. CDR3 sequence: CASSRSSGGYNEQFF. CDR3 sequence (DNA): TGTGCCAGCAGCCGCTCTAGCGGGGGATACAATGAGCAGTTCTTC.

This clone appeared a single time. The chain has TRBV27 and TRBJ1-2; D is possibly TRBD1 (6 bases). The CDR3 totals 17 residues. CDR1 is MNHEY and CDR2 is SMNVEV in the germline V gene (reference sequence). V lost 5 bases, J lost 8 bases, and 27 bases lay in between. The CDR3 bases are TGTGCCAGCAGTCCAACAGGGAAAATCCCCCTTTTGGAGGGCTACACCTTC. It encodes CASSPTGKIPLLEGYTF.

The CDR3 nucleotides read TGTGCCAGCAGTACCCGGAGTAGCGTCTACGAGCAGTACTTC. Translated, it gives CASSTRSSVYEQYF. The chain recombines TRBV28 with TRBJ2-7; possible D gene TRBD2, 5 bases. V was shortened by 5 bases and J by 3 bases, with 14 bases between the two germline ends. CDR1 is MDHEN and CDR2 is SYDVKM in the germline V gene. The CDR3 runs to 14 residues.

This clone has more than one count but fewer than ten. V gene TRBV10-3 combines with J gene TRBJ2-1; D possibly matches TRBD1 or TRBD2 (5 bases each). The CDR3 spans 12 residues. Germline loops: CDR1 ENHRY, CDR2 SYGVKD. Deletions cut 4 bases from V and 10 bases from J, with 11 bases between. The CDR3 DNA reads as TGTGCCATCAGTGCAGAAGGGACGGAGCAGTTCTTC. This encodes CAISAEGTEQFF.

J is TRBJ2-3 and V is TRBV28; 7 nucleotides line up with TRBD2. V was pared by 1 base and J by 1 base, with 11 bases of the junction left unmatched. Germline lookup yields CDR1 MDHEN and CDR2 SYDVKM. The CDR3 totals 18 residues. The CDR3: CASSLYRGGRSGTDTQYF. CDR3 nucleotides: TGTGCCAGCAGTTTATACCGAGGCGGGAGATCCGGCACAGATACGCAGTATTTT.

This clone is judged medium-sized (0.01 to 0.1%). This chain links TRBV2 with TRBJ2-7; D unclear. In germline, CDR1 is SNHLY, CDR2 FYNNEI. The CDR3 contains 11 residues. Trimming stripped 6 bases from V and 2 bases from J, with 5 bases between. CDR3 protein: CASSRTYEQYV. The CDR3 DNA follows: TGTGCCAGCAGCCGAACCTACGAGCAGTACGTC.

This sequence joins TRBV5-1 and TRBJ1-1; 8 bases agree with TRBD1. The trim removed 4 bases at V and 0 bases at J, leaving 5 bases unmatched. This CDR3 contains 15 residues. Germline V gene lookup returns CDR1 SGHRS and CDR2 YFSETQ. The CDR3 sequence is CASSAGQGLNTEAFF. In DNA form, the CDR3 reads TGCGCCAGCAGCGCCGGACAGGGTTTGAACACTGAAGCTTTCTTT.

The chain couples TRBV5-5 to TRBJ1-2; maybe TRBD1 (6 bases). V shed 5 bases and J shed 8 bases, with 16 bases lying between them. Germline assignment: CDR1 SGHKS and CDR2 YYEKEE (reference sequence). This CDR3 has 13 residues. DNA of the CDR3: TGTGCCAGCAGTTGGACAGCCTCAGCGGGCTACACCTTC. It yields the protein CASSWTASAGYTF.

CDR3 residues: CASNPGQSNYGYTF. CDR3 coding DNA: TGTGCCAGCAATCCGGGACAGTCGAACTATGGCTACACCTTC. V usage is TRBV28 and J usage is TRBJ1-2; 7 bases are shared with TRBD1. The CDR3 spans 14 residues. Germline trimming cut 7 bases from V and 2 bases from J; bases unmatched to any gene: 7. Germline V gene lookup returns CDR1 MDHEN and CDR2 SYDVKM.

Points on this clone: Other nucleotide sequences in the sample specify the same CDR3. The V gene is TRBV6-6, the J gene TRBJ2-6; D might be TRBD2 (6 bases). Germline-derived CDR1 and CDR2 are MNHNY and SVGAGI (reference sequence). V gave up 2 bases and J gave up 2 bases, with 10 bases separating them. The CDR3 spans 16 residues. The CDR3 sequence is CASSYRRGTGANVLTF. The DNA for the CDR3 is TGTGCCAGCAGTTACCGCCGGGGGACTGGGGCCAACGTCCTGACTTTC.

The CDR3, as DNA: TGTGCCAGCAGTTACTCGGACTACAATGAGCAGTTCTTC. This sequence encodes CASSYSDYNEQFF. The chain recombines TRBV6-5 with TRBJ2-1; D not certain. The CDR3 is made up of 13 amino acids. The germline V gene encodes CDR1 MNHEY and CDR2 SVGAGI. V was shortened by 0 bases and J by 3 bases, with 3 bases between the two germline ends.

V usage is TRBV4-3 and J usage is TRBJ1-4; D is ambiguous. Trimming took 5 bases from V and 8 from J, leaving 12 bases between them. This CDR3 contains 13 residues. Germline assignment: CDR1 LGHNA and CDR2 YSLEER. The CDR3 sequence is CASSVQIEEKLFF. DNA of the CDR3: TGCGCCAGCAGCGTCCAGATTGAGGAAAAACTGTTTTTT.

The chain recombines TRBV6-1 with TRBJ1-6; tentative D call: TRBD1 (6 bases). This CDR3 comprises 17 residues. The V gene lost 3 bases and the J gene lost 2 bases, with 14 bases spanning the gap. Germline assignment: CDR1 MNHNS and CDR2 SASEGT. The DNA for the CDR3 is TGTGCCAGCAGTGAGGATGGAAACAGGGCCTATAATTCACCCCTCCACTTT. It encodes CASSEDGNRAYNSPLHF.

The CDR3 protein is CASREWAGQRDSYTF. The CDR3 coding sequence is TGTGCCAGCAGGGAATGGGCAGGGCAACGGGATAGCTACACCTTC. The chain combines TRBV28 with TRBJ1-2; the D gene is possibly TRBD1 (5 bases). Deletions cut 6 bases from V and 9 bases from J, with 23 bases between. CDR3 size: 15 residues. The germline gives CDR1 MDHEN, CDR2 SYDVKM.